These 30 T cell receptor beta chains were all obtained from the same sample, sequenced in a study of molecular identifiers for immune sequencing clone quantification. In TCRdb, the PCR reads were re-called with MiXCR into one record per CDR3 protein. Here the sample spans about 630,000 distinct CDR3 sequences, roughly 23% being singletons. Sequenced: naive CD8+ T cells from blood, with Jurkat cell RNA spiked in. Subset in this sample: FACS-sorted CD8+CD4-CCR7+CD45RA+ naive T cells. The receptors come from a human donor in good health. Some libraries in this study had Jurkat cell RNA spiked in.

Many counts were recorded for this clonotype. The rearrangement uses TRBV14 and TRBJ2-5, with no clear D. Germline V lookup: CDR1 SGHDN, CDR2 FVKESK. Trimming stripped 3 bases from V and 4 bases from J, with 12 bases between. The CDR3 runs 14 residues. The CDR3 reads CASSHAGLGETQYF. Written as DNA, the CDR3 is TGTGCCAGCAGCCATGCCGGGCTGGGAGAGACCCAGTACTTC.

On this clonotype itself: It may be a read error: a sequence one base away is much more abundant. V and J are TRBV7-9 and TRBJ2-7, with D uncertain. V was trimmed by 7 bases and J by 8 bases, leaving 21 bases between them. The length of the CDR3 is 14 residues. Germline values: CDR1 SEHNR, CDR2 FQNEAQ (reference sequence). CDR3 coding DNA: TGTGCCAGCACCTCGACGGAGTCTGAGTACAAGCAGTACTTC. It is translated as CASTSTESEYKQYF.

The genes are TRBV19 and TRBJ2-7; D remains unclear. V lost 1 base and J lost 3, with 7 bases in between. The CDR3 extends over 13 amino acids. Germline-derived CDR1 and CDR2 are LNHDA and SQIVND (reference sequence). CDR3 region: CASSIVSGYEQYF. DNA of the CDR3: TGTGCCAGTAGTATAGTCTCCGGCTACGAGCAGTACTTC.

The chain has TRBV11-2 and TRBJ1-2; TRBD1 is a possible D gene (6 bases). Germline lookup yields CDR1 SGHAT and CDR2 FQNNGV. V was trimmed by 11 bases and J by 2 bases, leaving 15 bases between them. CDR3 size: 13 residues. The CDR3 here is CACRDTTNYGYTF. In DNA form, the CDR3 reads TGTGCCTGCCGGGACACAACCAACTATGGCTACACCTTC.

As for this clonotype: A much larger clone sits a single nucleotide away, making a read error possible. V and J are TRBV2 and TRBJ2-7; D might be TRBD1 (5 bases). The V gene lost 6 bases and the J gene lost 8 bases, with 23 bases spanning the gap. Germline assignment: CDR1 SNHLY and CDR2 FYNNEI. The CDR3 runs 15 residues. The CDR3 DNA reads as TGTGCCAGCAGCATTGACAGTCCCTCCATCAACAAGCAGTACTTC. Its translation: CASSIDSPSINKQYF.

About this clonotype: A much larger clonotype is one base distant, so this may be a read error. The rearrangement uses TRBV12-3 or TRBV12-4 and TRBJ2-3; 8 bases are shared with TRBD2. The V and J ends lost 8 bases and 1 base, in that order; junction bases with no gene match: 11. CDR3 length: 16 amino acids. CDR3 coding DNA: TGTGCCAGCCGGGGGGGAGCCCAACTACGCACAGATACGCAGTATTTT. Translating gives CASRGGAQLRTDTQYF.

The chain combines TRBV15 with TRBJ2-2; 8 bases are shared with TRBD2. Germline V gene data show CDR1 as LNHNV and CDR2 as YYDKDF (reference sequence). CDR3 length: 18 residues. With V trimmed by 2 bases and J by 5 bases, 13 bases remained unmatched. In DNA, the CDR3 is TGTGCCACCAGCAGACCGTTAGCGGGGCGAAGAGGAACCGGGGAGCTGTTTTTT. Its protein is CATSRPLAGRRGTGELFF.

The V gene is TRBV12-3 or TRBV12-4, the J gene TRBJ2-1; D is tentatively TRBD1 or TRBD2 (5 bases each). The CDR3 loop spans 15 amino acids. Trimming took 7 bases from V and 4 from J, leaving 17 bases between them. This CDR3 reads CASNAARDLYNEQFF. The CDR3 region has the DNA TGTGCCAGCAACGCCGCCAGGGACCTATACAATGAGCAGTTCTTC.

This clonotype has a count of ten or more. The chain employs TRBV7-9 and TRBJ2-7; TRBD2 matches 8 bases. With V trimmed by 6 bases and J by 4 bases, 8 bases remained unmatched. The CDR3 is made up of 14 amino acids. Germline V gives CDR1 SEHNR, CDR2 FQNEAQ (reference sequence). The CDR3 here is CASRPLAAQYEQYF. CDR3 nucleotides: TGTGCCAGCAGACCACTAGCGGCCCAGTACGAGCAGTACTTC. The full variable domain, rest sourced from reference TRBV7-9 and TRBJ2-7, is DTGVSQNPRHKITKRGQNVTFRCDPISEHNRLYWYRQTLGQGPEFLTYFQNEAQLEKSRLLSDRFSAERPKGSFSTLEIQRTEQGDSAMYLCASRPLAAQYEQYFGPGTRLTVT.

In the case of this clonotype: The conserved phenylalanine or tryptophan is not found at the CDR3 terminus, so this likely reflects a read error. The chain carries TRBV2 and TRBJ2-7, with 7 nucleotides matching TRBD1. The CDR3 covers 15 residues. Losses at the gene ends were 1 base for V and 4 bases for J; bases not matched to a gene: 7. Per germline, CDR1 SNHLY and CDR2 FYNNEI. The CDR3 DNA follows: TGTGCCAGCAGTGAAGGGGCAGGGGGTTGGTACGAGCAGTACCTC. Amino acids: CASSEGAGGWYEQYL.

About this clonotype itself: This may arise from a read error, as a much more abundant clone is one base away. The chain combines TRBV28 with TRBJ2-7; D remains unclear. Germline loops: CDR1 MDHEN, CDR2 SYDVKM. The CDR3 is 11 amino acids. Written as DNA, the CDR3 is TGTGACAGCAGTCCTCTCTTCGAGCAGTACTTC. It specifies CDSSPLFEQYF.

This clonotype has a handful of counts. The J gene is TRBJ2-7, the V gene TRBV6-6; D unresolved. The CDR3 is made up of 15 amino acids. The germline V and J ends were trimmed by 0 bases and 5 bases, with 14 bases remaining between them. In germline, CDR1 is MNHNY, CDR2 SVGAGI (reference sequence). The CDR3 DNA is TGTGCCAGCAGTTACTCTTCGGAAACTCGCGACGAGCAGTACTTC. Amino acids: CASSYSSETRDEQYF.

This clonotype has a count of ten or more. The chain is built from TRBV7-6 and TRBJ2-3; D remains ambiguous. The CDR3 consists of 13 residues. Germline CDR1 reads SGHVS; CDR2 reads FNYEAQ. The germline V and J ends were trimmed by 5 bases and 6 bases, with 12 bases remaining between them. The CDR3 bases are TGTGCCAGCAGCCCCACTCGGATCGATACGCAGTATTTT. As protein: CASSPTRIDTQYF.

Note on this clonotype: A much larger clone lies a single base off, so this may be a read error. The chain has TRBV12-3 or TRBV12-4 and TRBJ1-1; possible D gene TRBD1, 6 bases. The CDR3 is 14 amino acids. Trimming took 4 bases from V and 4 from J, leaving 13 bases between them. This chain's CDR3 is CASSSLSRGTEAFF. CDR3 coding DNA: TGTGCCAGCAGTTCATTGAGCAGGGGCACTGAAGCTTTCTTT.

This clonotype was seen more than once but under ten times. The junction departs from germline at one end; a sequencing error may be responsible. This CDR3 is CASSQTLGRQLQHF. CDR3 DNA: TGTGCCAGCAGTCAAACCCTGGGTCGCCAGCTCCAGCATTTT. The gene calls are TRBV27 and TRBJ1-5; D is unclear. This CDR3 has 14 residues. CDR1 MNHEY and CDR2 SMNVEV come from the germline V gene (reference sequence).

This clonotype was observed a few times. The chain carries TRBV6-1 and TRBJ1-5; TRBD1 might be the D (6 bases). The CDR3 loop spans 14 amino acids. From germline, CDR1 is MNHNS and CDR2 SASEGT. Trimming removed 3 bases at V and 4 bases at J, with 10 bases between. DNA for the CDR3: TGTGCCAGCAGTGATGACAGGACAAATCAGCCCCAGCATTTT. This translates into CASSDDRTNQPQHF.

The rearrangement links TRBV5-3 to TRBJ2-2; D tentatively reads TRBD1 or TRBD2 (6 bases each). TRBV5-3 is noted as an ORF with a role that remains uncertain. Trimming took 8 bases from V and 0 from J, leaving 20 bases between them. This CDR3 contains 17 residues. CDR3: CASSRGPGGANTGELFF. The CDR3 nucleotides are TGTGCCAGCAGCCGGGGCCCCGGGGGCGCGAACACCGGGGAGCTGTTTTTT.

This clonotype was found many times. This chain uses TRBV10-2 with TRBJ2-5, with 8 nucleotides matching TRBD1. V lost 9 bases and J lost 5; bases outside the gene matches: 11. Germline V gene data show CDR1 as WSHSY and CDR2 as SAAADI. The CDR3 is 14 amino acids. CDR3 DNA sequence: TGCGCCAGGCGTAACCACAGGGGGTCGGAGACCCAGTACTTC. Translated: CARRNHRGSETQYF.

This clonotype was observed at least ten times. The chain employs TRBV28 and TRBJ2-7; D gene uncertain. The CDR3 sequence is 13 residues long. CDR1 is MDHEN and CDR2 is SYDVKM in the germline V gene. Trimming took off 4 bases at V and 6 bases at J, with 13 bases between the two ends. The chain's CDR3 is CASSYRVSSEQYF. DNA for the CDR3: TGTGCCAGCAGTTATAGGGTTTCGAGCGAGCAGTACTTC.

This clonotype was seen a few times. This chain links TRBV6-1 with TRBJ2-1; D is possibly TRBD1 or TRBD2 (5 bases each). This CDR3 contains 14 residues. V was cut by 3 bases and J by 7 bases, with 13 bases left in between. CDR1 and CDR2 from the germline V gene are MNHNS and SASEGT. The CDR3 region is CASSDQGPGNEQFF. The CDR3 region has the DNA TGTGCCAGCAGTGACCAGGGCCCGGGGAATGAGCAGTTCTTC.

Comments on this clonotype: A read error may explain this, as a much larger clone is one base away. The chain combines TRBV11-2 with TRBJ2-3, with TRBD2 identical over 9 bases. The ends lost 5 bases at V and 3 bases at J; junction bases unmatched: 6. This CDR3 is built from 15 residues. Germline lookup yields CDR1 SGHAT and CDR2 FQNNGV. CDR3 protein: CASSKGTSRTDTQYF. The CDR3 nucleotides read TGTGCCAGCAGCAAGGGGACTAGCCGAACAGATACGCAGTATTTT.

This clonotype turned up a few times. Here the CDR3 reads CASSLVPGTNEKLFF. CDR3 sequence (DNA): TGTGCCAGCAGCTTAGTACCAGGAACTAATGAAAAACTGTTTTTT. The chain couples TRBV11-2 to TRBJ1-4; D remains ambiguous. The V and J ends lost 1 base and 1 base respectively, with 7 bases between them. The CDR3 sequence is 15 residues long. Germline CDR1 SGHAT, CDR2 FQNNGV.

This clonotype was picked up many times. The V and J genes are TRBV14 and TRBJ1-4; TRBD1 matches 8 bases. With V trimmed by 0 bases and J by 0 bases, 9 bases remained unmatched. Germline-derived CDR1 and CDR2 are SGHDN and FVKESK. CDR3 size: 19 residues. The CDR3 sequence: CASSQEAWTGTTTNEKLFF. CDR3 DNA: TGTGCCAGCAGCCAAGAAGCGTGGACAGGGACCACAACTAATGAAAAACTGTTTTTT.

The sample holds one count of this clonotype. One base away lies a much larger clone, so this may be a sequencing read error. The V call is TRBV7-6, the J call TRBJ2-2; D possibly matches TRBD1 or TRBD2 (5 bases each). The CDR3 covers 19 residues. V lost 5 bases and J lost 1, with 23 bases in between. From germline, CDR1 is SGHVS and CDR2 FNYEAQ. CDR3 nucleotide sequence: TGTGCCAGCAGCGATAACACACCTCCGGGACGGGGGAACACCGGGGAGCTGTTTTTT. Its translation: CASSDNTPPGRGNTGELFF.

The chain carries TRBV9 and TRBJ1-6; 7 nucleotides align to TRBD1. This CDR3 comprises 15 residues. Germline V lookup: CDR1 SGDLS, CDR2 YYNGEE. Trimming at V came to 2 bases and at J to 7 bases, leaving 6 bases not matched to a gene. The CDR3 DNA reads as TGTGCCAGCAGCGTTGAGGGGGCTATAAATTCACCCCTCCACTTT. It is translated as CASSVEGAINSPLHF.

The genes are TRBV6-4 and TRBJ2-4; 7 nucleotides align to TRBD1. CDR1 and CDR2 (germline): MRHNA, SNTAGT. The CDR3 runs to 16 residues. V was clipped by 5 bases and J by 2 bases; unmatched bases: 9. The CDR3 is CASSFDRDGTKNIQYF. CDR3 in DNA: TGTGCCAGCAGTTTCGACAGGGATGGTACCAAAAACATTCAGTACTTC.

This chain joins TRBV7-9 and TRBJ2-7, with D possibly being TRBD1 or TRBD2 (5 bases each). Trimming stripped 3 bases from V and 7 bases from J, with 16 bases between. This CDR3 spans 14 amino acids. CDR1 is SEHNR and CDR2 is FQNEAQ in the germline V gene (reference sequence). In nucleotides, the CDR3 is TGTGCCAGCAGCTTCCGGGACCGAGGTCGGGAGCAGTACTTC. This translates into CASSFRDRGREQYF.

As concerns this clonotype: Germline is not matched at one junction end, which may reflect a read error. CDR3 coding DNA: TGTGCCAACAGCCCGAGTAGTACCTTGGATGAGCAGTTCTTC. It specifies CANSPSSTLDEQFF. The chain uses TRBV7-9 and TRBJ2-1; D is unclear. CDR3 length: 14 residues. Germline V lookup: CDR1 SEHNR, CDR2 FQNEAQ (reference sequence).

Only one count was recorded for this clonotype. This may stem from a read error, because a much larger clone lies one nucleotide away. This chain connects TRBV4-3 to TRBJ1-5; a weak D match, TRBD1 (5 bases). Looked up from germline, CDR1 is LGHNA and CDR2 is YSLEER. The CDR3 length is 17 residues. The CDR3 loop reads CAGSQDSAGYSNQPQHF. The CDR3 DNA follows: TGCGCCGGCAGCCAAGATTCGGCAGGGTATAGCAATCAGCCCCAGCATTTT.

Notes on this clonotype: A single base separates this from a much larger clone, so it may be a read error. J is TRBJ2-3 and V is TRBV29-1; tentatively, D is TRBD2 (6 bases). Germline-derived CDR1 and CDR2 are SQVTM and ANQGSEA. This CDR3 has 15 amino acids. Trimming took off 3 bases at V and 2 bases at J, with 15 bases between the two ends. The CDR3 DNA follows: TGCAGCGTTGAGGGAGGTGGCGGGTACACAGATACGCAGTATTTT. It translates to CSVEGGGGYTDTQYF.